This T cell receptor beta chain emerged from a study of shared clonotypes between healthy human individuals. Profiling relied on immunoSEQ multiplex PCR, and the TCRdb table lists in-frame clones only, not all of them. Among 1.5 million to 2.5 million clones listed, approximately 94% were seen once. CDR3 length: 15 residues. Looked up from germline, CDR1 is SGHTS and CDR2 is YDEGEE. Trimming cost V 5 bases and J 7 bases; bases outside gene matches: 13. Study findings and constraints: The sharing of roughly 5% of naive CD4 clonotypes was seen across a few donors. As a rule, naive subsets had a larger estimated richness than memory subsets. It was expected that sequencing depth would affect clonotype sharing among donors.

Naivety among CD8 cells was defined by CD45RO negativity and positive CCR7 selection, thereby excluding terminally differentiated effector memory CD45RA+ cells. Comments on this clone: Its antigen is undetermined.

The sequencing sample was made of naive CD8+ T cells sorted from blood. The receptor was derived from a man aged 18 to 29 in good health. V and J are TRBV5-8 and TRBJ1-1; 8 bases align to TRBD1. CDR3 in DNA: TGTGCCAGCAGTCCCAGGGCCGGGACAGGATATGAAGCTTTCTTT. This codes for CASSPRAGTGYEAFF.